These T cell receptor beta chains were read from a single sample in a study of cytomegalovirus exposure and HLA in healthy donors. The repertoire was sequenced with immunoSEQ multiplex PCR; TCRdb's copy has only in-frame clones and lacks some. The sample consists of about 170,000 clones, around 85% of them appearing once. The sequenced material came from PBMCs. Source of these receptors: a male donor in good health and CMV-seronegative. Both conserved end residues are part of each CDR3. The order of the fields is V gene, D gene, clone size, J gene, CDR3 protein, CDR3 DNA. D genes are given only for firm matches. Some rows have no size entry. The others give once, few or many, or a class for an expanded clone.

V gene: TRBV6-1
D gene: -
clone size: once
J gene: TRBJ1-5
CDR3 protein: CASTSGQPQHF
CDR3 DNA: TGTGCCAGCACCTCCGGTCAGCCCCAGCATTTT

V gene: TRBV29-1
D gene: TRBD2
clone size: once
J gene: TRBJ2-3
CDR3 protein: CSVGLAGTSTDTQYF
CDR3 DNA: TGCAGCGTGGGACTAGCGGGGACTAGCACAGATACGCAGTATTTT

V gene: TRBV4-3
D gene: TRBD1
clone size: once
J gene: TRBJ1-5
CDR3 protein: CASSQNRGNQPQHF
CDR3 DNA: TGCGCCAGCAGCCAGAACAGGGGGAATCAGCCCCAGCATTTT

V gene: TRBV5-8
D gene: -
clone size: -
J gene: TRBJ1-5
CDR3 protein: CASSFSFGAGPTFGNQPQHF
CDR3 DNA: TGTGCCAGCAGCTTTTCTTTCGGTGCAGGGCCCACCTTTGGCAATCAGCCCCAGCATTTT

V gene: TRBV5-4
D gene: TRBD2
clone size: -
J gene: TRBJ2-2
CDR3 protein: CASSPGGGTNTGELFF
CDR3 DNA: TGTGCCAGCAGCCCCGGGGGGGGGACGAACACCGGGGAGCTGTTTTTT

V gene: TRBV19
D gene: TRBD2
clone size: -
J gene: TRBJ2-1
CDR3 protein: CASSPGLAGGSSYNEQFF
CDR3 DNA: TGTGCCAGTAGCCCAGGACTAGCGGGGGGGAGCTCCTACAATGAGCAGTTCTTC

V gene: TRBV7-9
D gene: TRBD2
clone size: -
J gene: TRBJ2-1
CDR3 protein: CASSLPVAGGTYNEQFF
CDR3 DNA: TGTGCCAGCAGCTTACCCGTAGCGGGGGGGACCTACAATGAGCAGTTCTTC

V gene: TRBV5-6
D gene: TRBD1
clone size: -
J gene: TRBJ1-2
CDR3 protein: CASSKRDRGLGGYTF
CDR3 DNA: TGTGCCAGCAGCAAAAGGGACAGGGGGCTCGGTGGCTACACCTTC

V gene: TRBV5-1
D gene: TRBD1
clone size: -
J gene: TRBJ2-7
CDR3 protein: CASSIQGQGFGEQYF
CDR3 DNA: TGCGCCAGCAGCATACAGGGACAGGGCTTTGGCGAGCAGTACTTC

V gene: TRBV5-1
D gene: TRBD2
clone size: -
J gene: TRBJ2-3
CDR3 protein: CASSSPTYDPGLAGGLKRTDTQYF
CDR3 DNA: TGCGCCAGCAGCTCGCCAACCTATGACCCGGGACTAGCGGGGGGATTAAAACGCACAGATACGCAGTATTTT

V gene: TRBV7-9
D gene: -
clone size: -
J gene: TRBJ2-7
CDR3 protein: CASSLRGWGYEQYF
CDR3 DNA: TGTGCCAGCAGCTTAAGGGGATGGGGCTACGAGCAGTACTTC

V gene: TRBV5-6
D gene: TRBD1
clone size: -
J gene: TRBJ1-6
CDR3 protein: CASSPGTGYNSPLHF
CDR3 DNA: TGTGCCAGCAGCCCGGGGACAGGGTATAATTCACCCCTCCACTTT

V gene: TRBV25-1
D gene: -
clone size: -
J gene: TRBJ2-3
CDR3 protein: CASSHTSTDTQYF
CDR3 DNA: TGTGCCAGCAGCCATACTAGCACAGATACGCAGTATTTT

V gene: TRBV6-6
D gene: -
clone size: -
J gene: TRBJ1-6
CDR3 protein: CASMRDFNSPLHF
CDR3 DNA: TGTGCCAGCATGAGGGATTTTAATTCACCCCTCCACTTT

V gene: TRBV5-1
D gene: -
clone size: -
J gene: TRBJ1-1
CDR3 protein: CASSSTGGTEAFF
CDR3 DNA: TGCGCCAGCAGCTCCACGGGTGGCACTGAAGCTTTCTTT

V gene: TRBV6-1
D gene: -
clone size: few
J gene: TRBJ1-2
CDR3 protein: CAVRQGANYGYTF
CDR3 DNA: TGTGCCGTGCGGCAGGGTGCTAACTATGGCTACACCTTC

V gene: TRBV9
D gene: TRBD1
clone size: once
J gene: TRBJ2-1
CDR3 protein: CASSTAIGQVYNEQFF
CDR3 DNA: TGTGCCAGCAGCACCGCTATTGGACAGGTTTACAATGAGCAGTTCTTC

V gene: TRBV7-8
D gene: -
clone size: -
J gene: TRBJ1-2
CDR3 protein: CASSSRGGEGNYGYTF
CDR3 DNA: TGTGCCAGCAGCTCTCGGGGGGGCGAAGGGAACTATGGCTACACCTTC

V gene: TRBV25-1
D gene: -
clone size: -
J gene: TRBJ1-4
CDR3 protein: CASSAHPGSEKLFF
CDR3 DNA: TGTGCCAGCAGTGCCCACCCGGGGAGTGAAAAACTGTTTTTT

V gene: TRBV10-2
D gene: -
clone size: -
J gene: TRBJ1-5
CDR3 protein: CASSGRMFSNQPQHF
CDR3 DNA: TGCGCCAGCAGTGGGAGGATGTTTAGCAATCAGCCCCAGCATTTT

V gene: TRBV13
D gene: TRBD2
clone size: -
J gene: TRBJ2-7
CDR3 protein: CASSSQTSGGASHEQYF
CDR3 DNA: TGTGCCAGCAGCTCTCAGACTAGCGGGGGGGCGTCCCACGAGCAGTACTTC

V gene: TRBV9
D gene: TRBD1
clone size: -
J gene: TRBJ2-7
CDR3 protein: CASSVAGTGAYEQYF
CDR3 DNA: TGTGCCAGCAGCGTCGCCGGGACAGGGGCCTACGAGCAGTACTTC

V gene: TRBV30
D gene: -
clone size: -
J gene: TRBJ1-1
CDR3 protein: CASRLQNTEAFF
CDR3 DNA: TGTGCCTCCCGACTCCAGAACACTGAAGCTTTCTTT

V gene: TRBV5-6
D gene: -
clone size: -
J gene: TRBJ2-3
CDR3 protein: CASSFGGGYTDTQYF
CDR3 DNA: TGTGCCAGCAGCTTTGGGGGCGGGTACACAGATACGCAGTATTTT

V gene: TRBV27
D gene: -
clone size: few
J gene: TRBJ1-1
CDR3 protein: CASSHQGFLSAFF
CDR3 DNA: TGTGCCAGCAGTCATCAGGGGTTTCTATCTGCTTTCTTT

V gene: TRBV5-1
D gene: -
clone size: few
J gene: TRBJ1-1
CDR3 protein: CASSAGVRGTEAFF
CDR3 DNA: TGCGCCAGCAGCGCAGGGGTACGTGGCACTGAAGCTTTCTTT